These 12 T cell receptor beta chains originate from one sample sequenced in a study of blood T cell repertoires in COVID-19. Libraries were prepared by immunoSEQ multiplex PCR; TCRdb keeps only in-frame clonotypes and omits some of them. This table has around 51,000 clones, just over 85% appearing once. Input material: peripheral blood. Receptor source: a man of 80 years or more with active COVID-19.

The V call is TRBV7-3, the J call TRBJ2-5; a weak D match, TRBD1 (5 bases). The V gene's germline CDR1 is SGHTA and CDR2 FQGTGA. V was cut by 1 base and J by 2 bases, with 5 bases left in between. The CDR3 sequence is 13 residues long. The CDR3 region is CASSLRQQETQYF. CDR3 sequence (DNA): TGTGCCAGCAGCTTAAGACAGCAAGAGACCCAGTACTTC.

The chain links TRBV7-2 to TRBJ2-7; 7 bases match TRBD1. Germline CDR1 SGHTA, CDR2 FQGNSA. J gave up 4 bases and V 4 bases, and 7 bases lay outside the gene matches. The CDR3 spans 14 residues. CDR3 protein: CASSSDRAPYEQYF. The CDR3 DNA is TGTGCCAGCAGCTCAGACAGGGCCCCTTACGAGCAGTACTTC.

The rearrangement uses TRBV6-5 and TRBJ2-7, with TRBD1 identical over 8 bases. Germline loops: CDR1 MNHEY, CDR2 SVGAGI. V gave up 4 bases and J gave up 1 base; unmatched junction bases: 6. The CDR3 sequence is 15 residues long. CDR3 protein: CASSFGTGGSYEQYF. DNA of the CDR3: TGTGCCAGCAGTTTCGGGACAGGCGGATCCTACGAGCAGTACTTC.

The chain uses TRBV7-3 and TRBJ2-2; the D gene is possibly TRBD2 (6 bases). Germline lookup yields CDR1 SGHTA and CDR2 FQGTGA. There are 14 residues in the CDR3. Trimming removed 6 bases from V and 1 base from J, with 9 bases in between. This CDR3 is CASRISGNTGELFF. CDR3 coding DNA: TGTGCCAGCAGGATTAGCGGGAACACCGGGGAGCTGTTTTTT.

The rearrangement uses TRBV10-3 and TRBJ2-3, with D unclear. The CDR3 consists of 13 residues. Trimming removed 3 bases at V and 11 bases at J, with 15 bases between. Germline V gene sequence: CDR1 ENHRY, CDR2 SYGVKD. The CDR3 spells CAISEDTQILQYF. As DNA, the CDR3 is TGTGCCATCAGTGAAGATACACAGATACTGCAGTATTTT.

The chain recombines TRBV6-5 with TRBJ1-5; D is ambiguous. The CDR3 is made up of 14 amino acids. Trimming pared 6 bases from V and 0 bases from J, leaving 9 bases between. Germline V gene sequence: CDR1 MNHEY, CDR2 SVGAGI. CDR3 bases: TGTGCCAGCAGAACGGGGAATAGCAATCAGCCCCAGCATTTT. Translating it yields CASRTGNSNQPQHF.

This clone was detected once. The rearrangement uses TRBV5-1 and TRBJ2-7; 10 bases agree with TRBD2. The CDR3 is made up of 17 amino acids. V lost 0 bases to trimming and J lost 2 bases; unmatched junction nucleotides: 8. Germline assignment: CDR1 SGHRS and CDR2 YFSETQ. CDR3 DNA sequence: TGCGCCAGCAGCTTGGCGGCAGGGACTAGCGATCCCTACGAGCAGTACTTC. This encodes CASSLAAGTSDPYEQYF.

The V and J genes are TRBV7-9 and TRBJ1-1; possible D gene TRBD1, 5 bases. CDR1 and CDR2 (germline): SEHNR, FQNEAQ (reference sequence). There are 14 residues in the CDR3. V lost 1 base and J lost 4, with 10 bases in between. The CDR3 nucleotides are TGTGCCAGCAGCTTAGTTAGTCAGGGCACTGAAGCTTTCTTT. It encodes CASSLVSQGTEAFF.

The sample holds one count of this clone. V and J are TRBV5-1 and TRBJ2-3, with 10 positions matching TRBD2. Per the germline V gene, CDR1 is SGHRS and CDR2 is YFSETQ. This CDR3 region has 17 residues. Trimming took 4 bases from V and 2 from J; bases not matched to a gene: 10. The CDR3 loop is CASSPYLLAGHTDTQYF. The DNA for the CDR3 is TGCGCCAGCAGCCCATACCTACTAGCGGGACACACAGATACGCAGTATTTT.

This clone was detected only once. V and J are TRBV30 and TRBJ1-2; 10 bases map to TRBD1. The CDR3 contains 18 residues. J was trimmed by 4 bases and V by 2 bases; bases with no gene match: 16. In germline, CDR1 is GTSNPN, CDR2 SVGIG (reference sequence). The CDR3 DNA reads TGTGCCTGGAGTAGACTTAGGGACAGGGGAGCGTACTCCTATGGCTACACCTTC. Its protein is CAWSRLRDRGAYSYGYTF.

The V and J genes are TRBV7-6 and TRBJ2-1, with 8 bases matching TRBD2. The trim removed 0 bases at V and 5 bases at J, leaving 6 bases unmatched. The CDR3 covers 16 residues. Germline V lookup: CDR1 SGHVS, CDR2 FNYEAQ. The DNA for the CDR3 is TGTGCCAGCAGCTTAGCGATGCCTAGCGGGCACAATGAGCAGTTCTTC. It is translated as CASSLAMPSGHNEQFF. The full variable domain, rest sourced from reference TRBV7-6 and TRBJ2-1, is GAGVSQSPRYKVTKRGQDVALRCDPISGHVSLYWYRQALGQGPEFLTYFNYEAQQDKSGLPNDRFSAERPEGSISTLTIQRTEQRDSAMYRCASSLAMPSGHNEQFFGPGTRLTVL.

The gene calls are TRBV7-2 and TRBJ2-4; D is perhaps TRBD1 (8 bases). Germline CDR1 is SGHTA and CDR2 is FQGNSA. Trimming shortened V by 5 bases and J by 8 bases, and 16 bases separated the two germline ends. The CDR3 covers 14 residues. The CDR3 DNA is TGTGCCAGCAGCACCCGGACAGGGAGGGACATTCAGTACTTC. Its protein is CASSTRTGRDIQYF.